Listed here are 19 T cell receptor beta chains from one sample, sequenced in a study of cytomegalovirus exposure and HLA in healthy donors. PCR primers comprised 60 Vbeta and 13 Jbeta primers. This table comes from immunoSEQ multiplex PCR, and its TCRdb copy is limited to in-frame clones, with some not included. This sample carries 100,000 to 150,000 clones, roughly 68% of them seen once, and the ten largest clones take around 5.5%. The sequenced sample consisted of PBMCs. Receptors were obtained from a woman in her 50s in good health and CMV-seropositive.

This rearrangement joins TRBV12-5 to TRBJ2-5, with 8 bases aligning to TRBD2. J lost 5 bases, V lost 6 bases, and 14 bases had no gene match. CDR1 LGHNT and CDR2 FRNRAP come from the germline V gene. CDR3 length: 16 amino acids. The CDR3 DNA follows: TGTGCTAGTGGGAGGGGACTAGAGGGGTCCAGTGAGACCCAGTACTTC. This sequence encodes CASGRGLEGSSETQYF.

This chain's CDR3 is CAWTQGQAYEQYF. Here the CDR3 DNA reads TGTGCCTGGACACAGGGTCAGGCCTACGAGCAGTACTTC. The chain carries TRBV30 and TRBJ2-7; D is perhaps TRBD1 (6 bases). CDR1 and CDR2 from the germline V gene are GTSNPN and SVGIG (reference sequence). Trimming removed 4 bases from V and 2 bases from J, with 12 bases in between. This CDR3 region has 13 residues. Looking up the rest from reference TRBV30 and TRBJ2-7 gives the full variable domain: SQTIHQWPATLVQPVGSPLSLECTVEGTSNPNLYWYRQAAGRGLQLLFYSVGIGQISSEVPQNLSASRPQDRQFILSSKKLLLSDSGFYLCAWTQGQAYEQYFGPGTRLTVT.

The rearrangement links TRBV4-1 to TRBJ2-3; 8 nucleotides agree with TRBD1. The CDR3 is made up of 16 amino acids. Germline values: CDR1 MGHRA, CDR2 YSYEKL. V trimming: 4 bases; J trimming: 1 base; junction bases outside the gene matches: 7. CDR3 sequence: CASSPSPGQGTDTQYF. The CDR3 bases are TGCGCCAGCAGCCCATCACCGGGACAGGGCACAGATACGCAGTATTTT.

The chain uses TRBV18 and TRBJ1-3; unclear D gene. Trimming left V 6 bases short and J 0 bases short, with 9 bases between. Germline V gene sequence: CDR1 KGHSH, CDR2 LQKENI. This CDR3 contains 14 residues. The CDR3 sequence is CASSSRGSGNTIYF. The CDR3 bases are TGTGCCAGCTCTTCTCGGGGCTCTGGAAACACCATATATTTT. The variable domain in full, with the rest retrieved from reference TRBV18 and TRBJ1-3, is NAGVMQNPRHLVRRRGQEARLRCSPMKGHSHVYWYRQLPEEGLKFMVYLQKENIIDESGMPKERFSAEFPKEGPSILRIQQVVRGDSAAYFCASSSRGSGNTIYFGEGSWLTVV.

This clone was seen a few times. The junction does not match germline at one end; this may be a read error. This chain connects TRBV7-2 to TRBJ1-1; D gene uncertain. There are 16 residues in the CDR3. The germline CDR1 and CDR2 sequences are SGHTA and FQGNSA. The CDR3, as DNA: TGTGCCAGCAGCAGCGGGATGGAGGTTTTGGGCACTGAGGCTTTCTTT. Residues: CASSSGMEVLGTEAFF.

The CDR3 nucleotides are TGCGCCAGCAGCGGAGGGACTAGCGGGGGCCTCCAAAGCTCCTACGAGCAGTACTTC. Protein sequence: CASSGGTSGGLQSSYEQYF. The J gene is TRBJ2-7, the V gene TRBV5-1; 14 bases are a match to TRBD2. Germline V gene data show CDR1 as SGHRS and CDR2 as YFSETQ. The CDR3 covers 19 residues. V shed 4 bases and J 0 bases; nucleotides not matched to a gene: 12.

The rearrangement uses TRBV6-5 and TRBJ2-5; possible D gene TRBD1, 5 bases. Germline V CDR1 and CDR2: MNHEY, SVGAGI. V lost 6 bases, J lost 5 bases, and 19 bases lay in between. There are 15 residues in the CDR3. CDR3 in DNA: TGTGCCAGCAGCACCGGACAAGGGCTAAGGGAGACCCAGTACTTC. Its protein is CASSTGQGLRETQYF.

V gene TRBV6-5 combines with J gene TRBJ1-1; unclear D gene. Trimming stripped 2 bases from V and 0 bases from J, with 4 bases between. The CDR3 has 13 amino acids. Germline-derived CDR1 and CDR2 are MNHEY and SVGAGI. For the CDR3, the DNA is TGTGCCAGCAGTTACCGGGTGAACACTGAAGCTTTCTTT. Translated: CASSYRVNTEAFF.

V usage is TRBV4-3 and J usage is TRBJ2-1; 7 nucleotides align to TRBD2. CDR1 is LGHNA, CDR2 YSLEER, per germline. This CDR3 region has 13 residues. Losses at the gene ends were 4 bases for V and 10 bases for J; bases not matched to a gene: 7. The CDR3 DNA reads TGCGCCAGCAGCCTGGACCGGGACTACGAGCAGTTCTTC. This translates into CASSLDRDYEQFF.

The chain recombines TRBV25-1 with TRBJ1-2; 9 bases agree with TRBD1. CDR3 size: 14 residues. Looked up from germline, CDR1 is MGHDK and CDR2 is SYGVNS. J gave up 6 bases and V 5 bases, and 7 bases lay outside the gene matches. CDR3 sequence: CASSNPGTGNGYTF. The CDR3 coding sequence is TGTGCCAGCAGTAACCCCGGGACAGGGAATGGCTACACCTTC.

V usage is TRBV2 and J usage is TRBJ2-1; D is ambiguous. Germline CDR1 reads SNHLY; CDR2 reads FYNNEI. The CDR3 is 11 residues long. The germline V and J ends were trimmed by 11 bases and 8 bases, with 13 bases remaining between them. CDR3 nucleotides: TGTGCCTCCCAGGAATGGTATGAGCAGTTCTTC. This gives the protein CASQEWYEQFF.

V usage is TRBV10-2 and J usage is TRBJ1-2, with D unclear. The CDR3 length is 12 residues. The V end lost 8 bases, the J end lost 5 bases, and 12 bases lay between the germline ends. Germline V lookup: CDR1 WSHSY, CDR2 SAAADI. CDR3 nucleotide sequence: TGCGCCAGCCGAGGTGGATCATATGGCTACACCTTC. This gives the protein CASRGGSYGYTF.

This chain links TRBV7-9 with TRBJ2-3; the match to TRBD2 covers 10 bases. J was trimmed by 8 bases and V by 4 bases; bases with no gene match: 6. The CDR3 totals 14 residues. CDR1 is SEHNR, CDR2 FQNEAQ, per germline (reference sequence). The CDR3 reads CASSSGLADGTQYF. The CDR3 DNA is TGTGCCAGCAGCTCAGGACTAGCGGATGGTACGCAGTATTTT.

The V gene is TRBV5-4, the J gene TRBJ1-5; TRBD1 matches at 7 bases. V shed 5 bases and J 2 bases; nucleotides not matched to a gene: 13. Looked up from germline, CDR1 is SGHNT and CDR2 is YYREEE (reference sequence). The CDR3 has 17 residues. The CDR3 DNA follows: TGTGCCAGCAGATCCCGCAGGGGGATACCGGGCAATCAGCCCCAGCATTTT. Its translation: CASRSRRGIPGNQPQHF.

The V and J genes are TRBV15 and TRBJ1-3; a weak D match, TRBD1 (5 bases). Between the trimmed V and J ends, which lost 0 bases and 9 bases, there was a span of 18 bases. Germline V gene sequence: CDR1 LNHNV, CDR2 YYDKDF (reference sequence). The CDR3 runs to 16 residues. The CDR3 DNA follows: TGTGCCACCAGCAGAGACCTCGGTGGCCTGGGGGGCACCATATATTTT. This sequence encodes CATSRDLGGLGGTIYF.

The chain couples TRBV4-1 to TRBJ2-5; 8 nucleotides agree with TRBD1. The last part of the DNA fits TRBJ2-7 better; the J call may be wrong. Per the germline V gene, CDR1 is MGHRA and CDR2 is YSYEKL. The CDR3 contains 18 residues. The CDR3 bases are TGCGCCAGCAGCCAAGATGGCCCTCTCGGACAGGGATCCCACGAGCAGTACTTC. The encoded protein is CASSQDGPLGQGSHEQYF.

The CDR3 coding sequence is TGTGCCAGCAGCCAGGTGGGAGCGGGGGTCCAAGAGACCCAGTACTTC. Its protein is CASSQVGAGVQETQYF. V and J are TRBV7-2 and TRBJ2-5; 8 nucleotides match TRBD2. With V trimmed by 5 bases and J by 1 base, 9 bases remained unmatched. The CDR3 is made up of 16 amino acids. CDR1 and CDR2 from the germline V gene are SGHTA and FQGNSA.

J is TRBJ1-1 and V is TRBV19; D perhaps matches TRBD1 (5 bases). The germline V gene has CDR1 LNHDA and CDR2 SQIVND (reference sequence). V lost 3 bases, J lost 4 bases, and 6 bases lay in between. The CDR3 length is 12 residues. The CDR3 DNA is TGTGCCAGTAGTATGGGGCTCACTGAAGCTTTCTTT. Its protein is CASSMGLTEAFF.

The CDR3 DNA sequence: TGCGCCAGCAGCCAAACTGGCTCCTACGAGCAGTACTTC. As protein: CASSQTGSYEQYF. The chain carries TRBV4-1 and TRBJ2-7; D is uncertain. V was trimmed by 2 bases and J by 0 bases, leaving 5 bases between them. From germline, CDR1 is MGHRA and CDR2 YSYEKL. The CDR3 length is 13 residues.